Below are 23 T cell receptor beta chains sequenced from a single sample in a study of identical twins. One entry per CDR3 protein, called by TCRdb with MiXCR from the 5' RACE reads. The profile shows roughly 630,000 distinct CDR3 sequences, under 8.5% of them singletons. The sample also formed part of further work on yellow fever vaccine responses in identical twins.

The sequencing sample was made of PBMCs. The receptors stem from a woman aged 18-29 years in good health.

The V call is TRBV2, the J call TRBJ1-1; TRBD1 matches at 11 bases. The CDR3 consists of 13 residues. CDR1 SNHLY and CDR2 FYNNEI come from the germline V gene. V lost 6 bases, J lost 4 bases, and 1 base stayed unmatched. CDR3 protein: CASSGTGGTEAFF. The CDR3 DNA is TGTGCCAGCAGCGGGACAGGGGGCACTGAAGCTTTCTTT.

This chain joins TRBV11-3 and TRBJ2-1; D not certain. Germline V gene data show CDR1 as SGHNT and CDR2 as YENEEA. The CDR3 is 16 amino acids. Trimming pared 0 bases from V and 9 bases from J, leaving 18 bases between. CDR3 coding DNA: TGTGCCAGCAGCTTAGATACCCCACCGAAAAGCGTTGAGCAGTTCTTC. It specifies CASSLDTPPKSVEQFF. The full variable domain, rest sourced from reference TRBV11-3 and TRBJ2-1, is EAGVVQSPRYKIIEKKQPVAFWCNPISGHNTLYWYLQNLGQGPELLIRYENEEAVDDSQLPKDRFSAERLKGVDSTLKIQPAELGDSAVYLCASSLDTPPKSVEQFFGPGTRLTVL.

The table lists this clonotype with many counts. V usage is TRBV27 and J usage is TRBJ1-2, with D tentatively TRBD1 (5 bases). V gave up 4 bases and J gave up 3 bases, with 18 bases separating them. Germline CDR1 and CDR2: MNHEY and SMNVEV (reference sequence). CDR3 length: 16 amino acids. This CDR3 reads CASSSNQGFMDYGYTF. The CDR3 DNA follows: TGTGCCAGCAGTTCCAATCAGGGATTCATGGACTATGGCTACACCTTC.

CDR3 residues: CASSLGEIMNTEAFF. CDR3 sequence (DNA): TGCGCCAGCAGCTTGGGTGAAATTATGAACACTGAAGCTTTCTTT. This chain uses TRBV5-1 with TRBJ1-1; D uncertain. The CDR3 covers 15 residues. The germline gives CDR1 SGHRS, CDR2 YFSETQ. The ends were cut back, 0 bases at V and 0 bases at J, with 9 bases in the middle.

This clonotype showed up just a few times. The rearrangement joins TRBV25-1 to TRBJ2-1; TRBD1 matches at 7 bases. Germline CDR1 MGHDK, CDR2 SYGVNS. The CDR3 consists of 17 residues. V shed 4 bases and J 2 bases; nucleotides not matched to a gene: 11. The CDR3 loop reads CASSGGQAGKTYNEQFF. CDR3 nucleotides: TGTGCCAGCAGTGGAGGACAGGCCGGGAAGACCTACAATGAGCAGTTCTTC.

The chain employs TRBV10-3 and TRBJ2-4, with 9 bases lining up with TRBD2. J was trimmed by 5 bases and V by 1 base; bases with no gene match: 3. CDR3 size: 15 residues. Germline V gene sequence: CDR1 ENHRY, CDR2 SYGVKD. The CDR3 DNA reads TGTGCCATCAGTGAGTTCTTAGCGGGGGAAAACATTCAGTACTTC. Its translation is CAISEFLAGENIQYF.

There are many counts of this clonotype. This chain uses TRBV25-1 with TRBJ1-2; D gene ambiguous. From germline, CDR1 is MGHDK and CDR2 SYGVNS. This CDR3 comprises 12 residues. The V and J ends lost 2 bases and 2 bases respectively, with 3 bases between them. The CDR3, as DNA: TGTGCCAGCAGTGAAAACAACTATGGCTACACCTTC. Encoded protein: CASSENNYGYTF.

The sample holds a few counts of this clonotype. The chain joins TRBV4-1 to TRBJ2-5; D gene ambiguous. Per the germline V gene, CDR1 is MGHRA and CDR2 is YSYEKL. With 1 base removed from V and 5 bases from J, the gap between germline ends came to 8 bases. The CDR3 has 13 residues. The CDR3 region is CASSQGPVETQYF. The DNA of the CDR3 is TGCGCCAGCAGCCAAGGCCCAGTGGAGACCCAGTACTTC.

This sequence joins TRBV6-1 and TRBJ2-1; D possibly corresponds to TRBD2 (7 bases). This CDR3 has 16 residues. Trimming pared 6 bases from V and 4 bases from J, leaving 19 bases between. Germline lookup yields CDR1 MNHNS and CDR2 SASEGT. CDR3 in DNA: TGTGCCAGCAGGCCCGCCCTGGGAGGGGGGTACAATGAGCAGTTCTTC. It is translated as CASRPALGGGYNEQFF.

The chain recombines TRBV9 with TRBJ2-7, with 8 bases matching TRBD1. Germline trimming cut 0 bases from V and 2 bases from J; bases unmatched to any gene: 7. Germline V gene data show CDR1 as SGDLS and CDR2 as YYNGEE. The CDR3 runs 16 residues. CDR3 sequence (DNA): TGTGCCAGCAGCGTAGGGTCAGGGGGCAAAGCCTACGAGCAGTACTTC. The encoded protein is CASSVGSGGKAYEQYF.

The sample holds many counts of this clonotype. The V and J genes are TRBV4-1 and TRBJ2-7, with 9 positions matching TRBD2. The CDR3 extends over 21 amino acids. Trimming removed 5 bases from V and 2 bases from J; junction bases left unmatched: 25. Germline CDR1 reads MGHRA; CDR2 reads YSYEKL. The CDR3 region is CASSYEEVQGLAGSRPYEQYV. DNA for the CDR3: TGCGCCAGCAGCTACGAAGAAGTACAGGGCCTAGCGGGATCAAGGCCCTACGAGCAGTACGTC.

This clonotype was found many times. The chain employs TRBV27 and TRBJ2-1; D is uncertain. CDR1 is MNHEY, CDR2 SMNVEV, per germline (reference sequence). The CDR3 extends over 13 amino acids. V was trimmed by 3 bases and J by 5 bases, leaving 8 bases between them. CDR3 sequence: CASSFSRNNEQFF. CDR3 coding DNA: TGTGCCAGCAGTTTTTCGCGAAACAATGAGCAGTTCTTC.

There are many counts of this clonotype. The rearrangement uses TRBV3-1 and TRBJ1-6; D gene unclear. This CDR3 spans 15 amino acids. Trimming left V 7 bases short and J 9 bases short, with 19 bases between. Germline V gene data show CDR1 as LGHDT and CDR2 as YNNKEL (reference sequence). CDR3 bases: TGTGCCAGCACCATGACCGATGGGTTACGTTCACCCCTCCACTTT. It is translated as CASTMTDGLRSPLHF. Supplemented by reference TRBV3-1 and TRBJ1-6, the full variable domain reads DTAVSQTPKYLVTQMGNDKSIKCEQNLGHDTMYWYKQDSKKFLKIMFSYNNKELIINETVPNRFSPKSPDKAHLNLHINSLELGDSAVYFCASTMTDGLRSPLHFGNGTRLTVT.

The sample holds a few counts of this clonotype. This sequence joins TRBV6-4 and TRBJ2-1, with TRBD2 matching 7 bases. V lost 4 bases to trimming and J lost 0 bases; unmatched junction nucleotides: 6. This CDR3 spans 16 amino acids. Per germline, CDR1 MRHNA and CDR2 SNTAGT. CDR3 loop: CASSGLASSSYNEQFF. The CDR3 nucleotides are TGTGCCAGCAGTGGACTAGCATCGAGCTCCTACAATGAGCAGTTCTTC.

V is TRBV7-2 and J is TRBJ2-2; D ambiguous. Trimming removed 2 bases at V and 8 bases at J, with 9 bases between. CDR1 is SGHTA and CDR2 is FQGNSA in the germline V gene. The CDR3 contains 13 residues. CDR3 DNA: TGTGCCAGCAGCTTATCTACTTTAGGGGAGCTGTTTTTT. Amino acid sequence: CASSLSTLGELFF.

This clonotype was recorded at least ten times. The chain recombines TRBV28 with TRBJ2-7, with D possibly matching TRBD2 (6 bases). The CDR3 has 13 residues. Germline CDR1 and CDR2: MDHEN and SYDVKM. V shed 5 bases and J shed 3 bases, with 11 bases lying between them. The CDR3 nucleotides read TGTGCCAGCAGTCCCGAGGGACTCTACGAGCAGTACTTC. Residues: CASSPEGLYEQYF.

This clonotype was counted between two and nine times. This chain connects TRBV7-9 to TRBJ1-6; D not resolved. V dropped 4 bases and J dropped 2 bases, with 9 bases sitting between them. Per the germline V gene, CDR1 is SEHNR and CDR2 is FQNEAQ (reference sequence). This CDR3 is built from 15 residues. This CDR3 reads CASSSQRPYNSPLHF. The CDR3 coding sequence is TGTGCCAGCAGCTCTCAACGGCCCTATAATTCACCCCTCCACTTT.

This clonotype was counted many times. The chain joins TRBV2 to TRBJ2-2; a weak D match, TRBD1 (6 bases). Deletions cut 7 bases from V and 5 bases from J, with 17 bases between. This CDR3 is 15 amino acids long. From germline, CDR1 is SNHLY and CDR2 FYNNEI. The CDR3 DNA reads TGTGCCAGCAACAGACAGGAGCTTAAAACCGGGGAGCTGTTTTTT. Protein product: CASNRQELKTGELFF.

This clonotype was picked up many times. The J gene is TRBJ1-2, the V gene TRBV4-1; no firm D call. There are 16 residues in the CDR3. Germline V gives CDR1 MGHRA, CDR2 YSYEKL. V was cut by 0 bases and J by 2 bases, with 13 bases left in between. The CDR3 loop reads CASSQDRAAQNYGYTF. DNA for the CDR3: TGCGCCAGCAGCCAAGATAGGGCAGCCCAGAACTATGGCTACACCTTC.

The rearrangement joins TRBV15 to TRBJ2-3; D might be TRBD2 (5 bases). Looked up from germline, CDR1 is LNHNV and CDR2 is YYDKDF (reference sequence). V lost 6 bases to trimming and J lost 6 bases, with 22 bases between them. The CDR3 length is 16 residues. CDR3 nucleotides: TGTGCCACCAGACTAGGCCGACCTACGAGAGAGGATACGCAGTATTTT. Its protein product is CATRLGRPTREDTQYF.

This clonotype was observed many times. The V gene is TRBV20-1, the J gene TRBJ2-3; the D gene could be TRBD1 or TRBD2 (6 bases each). The CDR3 has 11 amino acids. Trimming stripped 6 bases from V and 5 bases from J, with 9 bases between. Germline assignment: CDR1 DFQATT and CDR2 SNEGSKA (reference sequence). CDR3 sequence: CSAGGGDTQYF. The CDR3 DNA follows: TGCAGTGCCGGGGGCGGAGATACGCAGTATTTT.

This clonotype was counted ten times or more. The J gene is TRBJ2-5, the V gene TRBV27; 7 nucleotides line up with TRBD2. The CDR3 runs 15 residues. Germline V gene sequence: CDR1 MNHEY, CDR2 SMNVEV (reference sequence). The junction had 9 bases not matched to a gene; V was cut back by 3 bases and J by 5 bases. CDR3 DNA: TGTGCCAGCAGTTTCTCGGGCGGGAGCGGGGAGACCCAGTACTTC. Protein product: CASSFSGGSGETQYF.

The chain employs TRBV18 and TRBJ2-7; D may be TRBD2 (7 bases). Trimming cost V 3 bases and J 6 bases, with 15 bases left between them. The CDR3 is 14 residues long. Germline V gene lookup returns CDR1 KGHSH and CDR2 LQKENI. CDR3 bases: TGTGCCAGCTCACCGCCCAGCGGGACATCCGAGCAGTACTTC. Amino acid sequence: CASSPPSGTSEQYF.